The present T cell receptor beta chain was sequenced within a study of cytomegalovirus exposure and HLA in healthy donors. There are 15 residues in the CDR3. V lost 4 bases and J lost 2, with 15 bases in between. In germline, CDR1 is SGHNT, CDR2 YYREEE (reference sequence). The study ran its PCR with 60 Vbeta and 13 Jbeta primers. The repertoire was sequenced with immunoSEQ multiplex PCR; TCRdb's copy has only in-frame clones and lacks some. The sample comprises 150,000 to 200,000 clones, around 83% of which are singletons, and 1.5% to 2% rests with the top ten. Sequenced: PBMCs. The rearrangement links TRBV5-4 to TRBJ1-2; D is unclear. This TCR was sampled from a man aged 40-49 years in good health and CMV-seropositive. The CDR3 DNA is TGTGCCAGCAGCCCATACACAGCATTCAACTATGGCTACACCTTC. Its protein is CASSPYTAFNYGYTF.